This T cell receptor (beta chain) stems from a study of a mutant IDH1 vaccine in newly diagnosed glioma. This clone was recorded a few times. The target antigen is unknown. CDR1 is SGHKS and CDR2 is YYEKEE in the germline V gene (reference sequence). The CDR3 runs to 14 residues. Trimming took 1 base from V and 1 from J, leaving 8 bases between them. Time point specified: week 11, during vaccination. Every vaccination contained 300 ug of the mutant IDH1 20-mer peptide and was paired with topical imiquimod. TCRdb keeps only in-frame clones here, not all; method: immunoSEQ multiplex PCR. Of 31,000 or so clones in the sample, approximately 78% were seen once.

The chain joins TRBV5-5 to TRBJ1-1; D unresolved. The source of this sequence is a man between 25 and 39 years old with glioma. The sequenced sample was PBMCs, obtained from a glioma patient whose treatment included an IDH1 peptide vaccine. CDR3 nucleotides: TGTGCCAGCAGCTTGTCTGCAGAGAACACTGAAGCTTTCTTT. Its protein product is CASSLSAENTEAFF.